Following are 9 T cell receptor beta chains from one sample sequenced in a study of response to subunit inactivated influenza vaccine. TCRdb called the RT-PCR reads again in MiXCR, with one record for every CDR3 protein. The sample holds around 470,000 distinct CDR3 sequences, more than 7% seen once. Sample: PBMCs from blood, taken 23 months after vaccination. The receptors were gathered from a man aged 45 to 70 who received an inactivated influenza vaccine.

The J gene is TRBJ2-7, the V gene TRBV4-1; D remains unclear. The ends were cut back, 0 bases at V and 0 bases at J, with 12 bases in the middle. CDR3 length equals 16 residues. Germline V lookup: CDR1 MGHRA, CDR2 YSYEKL. CDR3 region: CASSQDGPERSYEQYF. CDR3 DNA: TGCGCCAGCAGCCAAGATGGCCCAGAACGCTCCTACGAGCAGTACTTC.

This clonotype was observed at least ten times. V gene TRBV5-1 combines with J gene TRBJ2-3; 11 bases match TRBD2. In germline, CDR1 is SGHRS, CDR2 YFSETQ. The CDR3 contains 17 residues. V lost 3 bases and J lost 1; bases outside the gene matches: 7. The CDR3: CASSSRLAGTGTDTQYF. CDR3 in DNA: TGCGCCAGCAGCTCCCGACTAGCGGGGACCGGCACAGATACGCAGTATTTT.

This clonotype was detected a few times. The chain recombines TRBV4-1 with TRBJ1-1, with D possibly matching TRBD1 (5 bases). The V end lost 4 bases, the J end lost 4 bases, and 13 bases lay between the germline ends. This CDR3 contains 14 residues. Germline values: CDR1 MGHRA, CDR2 YSYEKL. CDR3 nucleotides: TGCGCCAGCAGCCCAGGGTCGAGAATCACTGAAGCTTTCTTT. This gives the protein CASSPGSRITEAFF.

CDR3: CASRTGQGAGYGYTF. The CDR3, as DNA: TGTGCCAGCAGGACCGGACAGGGGGCAGGCTATGGCTACACCTTC. The gene calls are TRBV2 and TRBJ1-2; TRBD1 matches 11 bases. This CDR3 contains 15 residues. Germline assignment: CDR1 SNHLY and CDR2 FYNNEI. Trimming took 6 bases from V and 4 from J; bases not matched to a gene: 7.

The table lists this clonotype with a few counts. The CDR3 sequence is CASSEQGNYGYTF. CDR3 nucleotides: TGTGCCAGCAGTGAACAGGGAAACTATGGCTACACCTTC. The V and J genes are TRBV6-1 and TRBJ1-2, with a weak D call TRBD1 (5 bases). In germline, CDR1 is MNHNS, CDR2 SASEGT. Trimming removed 2 bases from V and 2 bases from J, with 6 bases in between. The CDR3 is 13 residues long.

This clonotype has at least ten counts. The V gene is TRBV5-1, the J gene TRBJ2-5; 10 bases are shared with TRBD1. Unmatched junction bases numbered 3, after V lost 0 bases and J lost 1 base. This CDR3 comprises 16 residues. CDR1 and CDR2 (germline): SGHRS, YFSETQ. DNA for the CDR3: TGCGCCAGCAGCTTGGCACGGACAGGGGGCCAAGAGACCCAGTACTTC. Its translation is CASSLARTGGQETQYF.

The chain is built from TRBV7-2 and TRBJ2-1; 7 nucleotides line up with TRBD1. The CDR3 has 15 amino acids. Trimming took 3 bases from V and 4 from J; bases not matched to a gene: 6. Looked up from germline, CDR1 is SGHTA and CDR2 is FQGNSA. The CDR3 nucleotides read TGTGCCAGCAGCTTTGACCGGGACAGTTACAATGAGCAGTTCTTC. Its protein is CASSFDRDSYNEQFF.

This clonotype occurred a few times. The chain uses TRBV5-6 and TRBJ1-5, with 8 bases identical to TRBD1. The length of the CDR3 is 14 residues. The V and J ends lost 6 bases and 2 bases, in that order; junction bases with no gene match: 4. Germline V CDR1 and CDR2: SGHDT, YYEEEE. The CDR3 is CASTQQGGNQPQHF. In DNA form, the CDR3 reads TGTGCCAGCACCCAACAGGGGGGCAATCAGCCCCAGCATTTT.

This chain uses TRBV6-1 with TRBJ2-7; possibly TRBD1 for D (6 bases). The CDR3 length is 15 residues. The V end lost 2 bases, the J end lost 4 bases, and 15 bases lay between the germline ends. Looked up from germline, CDR1 is MNHNS and CDR2 is SASEGT. The CDR3: CASSEQAGAFYEQYF. DNA of the CDR3: TGTGCCAGCAGTGAACAGGCAGGGGCCTTTTACGAGCAGTACTTC.